The 30 T cell receptor beta chains in this list originate from one sample, sequenced in a study of CD8+ T cells in alopecia areata. cDNA prepared by RNA extraction and subsequent reverse transcription served as the template for sequencing. The protocol was immunoSEQ multiplex PCR, while the TCRdb copy is restricted to in-frame clones and leaves out a portion. The repertoire holds about 200,000 clones, with over 45% as singletons. Treatment noted: oral pan-JAK inhibitor, 5-10 mg twice daily. Here the sequenced sample was CD4+ T cells sorted from blood, taken at week 24, from a patient treated with tofacitinib. All receptors derive from a human donor with alopecia areata.

The V and J genes are TRBV7-2 and TRBJ2-7; D is unclear. V was clipped by 4 bases and J by 1 base, with 8 bases between them. This CDR3 spans 13 amino acids. Per the germline V gene, CDR1 is SGHTA and CDR2 is FQGNSA. The CDR3 reads CASSSLFSYEQYF. CDR3 sequence (DNA): TGTGCCAGCAGCTCACTATTTTCCTACGAGCAGTACTTC.

This clone was picked up a small number of times. The V call is TRBV5-1, the J call TRBJ2-1; D gene unclear. CDR1 is SGHRS and CDR2 is YFSETQ in the germline V gene. There are 14 residues in the CDR3. Between the trimmed V and J ends, which lost 0 bases and 2 bases, there was a span of 6 bases. The CDR3 sequence is CASSLGSTYNEQFF. Here the CDR3 DNA reads TGCGCCAGCAGCTTGGGGAGTACCTACAATGAGCAGTTCTTC.

This clone came up once. V and J are TRBV27 and TRBJ2-6, with D hard to call. V gave up 1 base and J gave up 0 bases, with 7 bases separating them. The germline V gene has CDR1 MNHEY and CDR2 SMNVEV (reference sequence). This CDR3 contains 16 residues. CDR3 protein: CASSLFYPSGANVLTF. The CDR3 nucleotides read TGTGCCAGCAGTTTATTCTACCCCTCTGGGGCCAACGTCCTGACTTTC.

The chain carries TRBV7-2 and TRBJ1-2; no clear D. Trimming removed 5 bases from V and 2 bases from J, with 15 bases in between. This CDR3 region has 15 residues. The V gene's germline CDR1 is SGHTA and CDR2 FQGNSA. In DNA, the CDR3 is TGTGCCAGCAGCCCGTGGGTATCTGACAACTATGGCTACACCTTC. It yields the protein CASSPWVSDNYGYTF.

The chain joins TRBV29-1 to TRBJ1-4; unclear D gene. Per germline, CDR1 SQVTM and CDR2 ANQGSEA. This CDR3 has 13 residues. The germline V and J ends were trimmed by 6 bases and 6 bases, with 14 bases remaining between them. In nucleotides, the CDR3 is TGCAGCGTAGCCCCTGGAGGCGATGAAAAACTGTTTTTT. Protein product: CSVAPGGDEKLFF.

This clone was counted a few times. The chain joins TRBV18 to TRBJ2-7; 9 bases align to TRBD1. The CDR3 is made up of 14 amino acids. The V gene end was trimmed by 3 bases and the J gene end by 3 bases; junction bases not matched to a gene: 3. CDR1 and CDR2 from the germline V gene are KGHSH and LQKENI. CDR3 sequence: CASSPGQGFYEQYF. In DNA form, the CDR3 reads TGTGCCAGCTCACCGGGACAGGGTTTCTACGAGCAGTACTTC.

The table lists this clone with a few counts. The V and J genes are TRBV5-1 and TRBJ2-1; tentatively, D is TRBD2 (6 bases). Germline loops: CDR1 SGHRS, CDR2 YFSETQ. Trimming pared 0 bases from V and 0 bases from J, leaving 25 bases between. The CDR3 covers 21 residues. The CDR3 DNA reads TGCGCCAGCAGCTTGGAGTGGGGGGACCCGGGGAGAAGGGCCTCCTACAATGAGCAGTTCTTC. This translates into CASSLEWGDPGRRASYNEQFF. The variable domain in full, completed from reference TRBV5-1 and TRBJ2-1, reads KAGVTQTPRYLIKTRGQQVTLSCSPISGHRSVSWYQQTPGQGLQFLFEYFSETQRNKGNFPGRFSGRQFSNSRSEMNVSTLELGDSALYLCASSLEWGDPGRRASYNEQFFGPGTRLTVL.

This clone was observed once. This rearrangement joins TRBV5-6 to TRBJ2-2; D possibly corresponds to TRBD2 (6 bases). Germline lookup yields CDR1 SGHDT and CDR2 YYEEEE. V was trimmed by 2 bases and J by 5 bases, leaving 10 bases between them. The CDR3 loop spans 14 amino acids. Here the CDR3 reads CASSFGGYTGELFF. As DNA, the CDR3 is TGTGCCAGCAGCTTCGGGGGTTATACCGGGGAGCTGTTTTTT.

The J gene is TRBJ1-4, the V gene TRBV4-3, with TRBD1 identical over 9 bases. The V gene's germline CDR1 is LGHNA and CDR2 YSLEER. The CDR3 length is 13 residues. Germline trimming cut 0 bases from V and 17 bases from J; bases unmatched to any gene: 7. DNA of the CDR3: TGCGCCAGCAGCCAAGATTTCCGACAGGGGGTCTTTTTT. Translation gives CASSQDFRQGVFF.

J is TRBJ2-7 and V is TRBV5-1; TRBD2 matches at 15 bases. The CDR3 length is 15 residues. V lost 4 bases to trimming and J lost 5 bases; unmatched junction nucleotides: 4. CDR1 is SGHRS, CDR2 YFSETQ, per germline. This CDR3 reads CASSRTSGRADEQYF. The CDR3 DNA reads TGCGCCAGCAGCCGGACTAGCGGGAGGGCCGACGAGCAGTACTTC.

This chain links TRBV5-4 with TRBJ2-1; possibly TRBD2 for D (7 bases). The V end lost 4 bases, the J end lost 3 bases, and 20 bases lay between the germline ends. In germline, CDR1 is SGHNT, CDR2 YYREEE (reference sequence). The CDR3 contains 17 residues. CDR3 nucleotides: TGTGCCAGCAGCGGGAAAATTAAGGGGGGGTTCTACAATGAGCAGTTCTTC. It yields the protein CASSGKIKGGFYNEQFF.

The V gene is TRBV5-1, the J gene TRBJ1-6; D not certain. CDR1 and CDR2 from the germline V gene are SGHRS and YFSETQ. The ends were cut back, 4 bases at V and 0 bases at J, with 11 bases in the middle. The CDR3 spans 16 residues. The CDR3 protein is CASSPDGSSYNSPLHF. CDR3 sequence (DNA): TGCGCCAGCAGCCCTGACGGGAGCTCCTATAATTCACCCCTCCACTTT.

The chain employs TRBV6-5 and TRBJ2-3; D gene uncertain. V was cut by 6 bases and J by 0 bases, with 10 bases left in between. The CDR3 contains 14 residues. Per germline, CDR1 MNHEY and CDR2 SVGAGI. The chain's CDR3 is CASRKPDSTDTQYF. CDR3 coding DNA: TGTGCCAGCAGAAAGCCCGACAGCACAGATACGCAGTATTTT.

The chain joins TRBV29-1 to TRBJ2-7; D unresolved. The CDR3 covers 11 residues. Germline CDR1 is SQVTM and CDR2 is ANQGSEA. V was shortened by 4 bases and J by 2 bases, with 6 bases between the two germline ends. CDR3 in amino acids: CSVASAYEQYF. The DNA of the CDR3 is TGCAGCGTTGCCAGTGCCTACGAGCAGTACTTC.

The chain uses TRBV29-1 and TRBJ2-1, with 7 nucleotides matching TRBD2. CDR1 is SQVTM and CDR2 is ANQGSEA in the germline V gene. This CDR3 spans 15 amino acids. The ends lost 7 bases at V and 4 bases at J; junction bases unmatched: 13. CDR3 in DNA: TGCAGCGCCTCCGAAAGGAGCGGGGTTTACAATGAGCAGTTCTTC. Protein product: CSASERSGVYNEQFF.

This clone was counted a single time. This chain uses TRBV19 with TRBJ1-2; 7 nucleotides line up with TRBD1. Looked up from germline, CDR1 is LNHDA and CDR2 is SQIVND (reference sequence). J gave up 4 bases and V 5 bases, and 7 bases lay outside the gene matches. CDR3 length: 14 residues. The CDR3 region is CASSPSGTAYGYTF. DNA for the CDR3: TGTGCCAGTAGTCCATCCGGGACAGCCTATGGCTACACCTTC.

The gene calls are TRBV29-1 and TRBJ2-3; TRBD2 agrees at 7 bases. Germline loops: CDR1 SQVTM, CDR2 ANQGSEA. V gave up 7 bases and J gave up 3 bases; unmatched junction bases: 4. This CDR3 is built from 12 residues. CDR3 nucleotides: TGCAGCGAGGGCGGGAGTACAGATACGCAGTATTTT. Residues: CSEGGSTDTQYF.

V usage is TRBV11-2 and J usage is TRBJ2-2; 7 bases are shared with TRBD1. This CDR3 region has 16 residues. V was pared by 5 bases and J by 2 bases, with 8 bases of the junction left unmatched. CDR1 SGHAT and CDR2 FQNNGV come from the germline V gene. CDR3 residues: CASSAGTAANTGELFF. CDR3 bases: TGTGCCAGCAGCGCAGGGACAGCGGCAAACACCGGGGAGCTGTTTTTT. Full variable domain (rest looked up from reference TRBV11-2 and TRBJ2-2): EAGVAQSPRYKIIEKRQSVAFWCNPISGHATLYWYQQILGQGPKLLIQFQNNGVVDDSQLPKDRFSAERLKGVDSTLKIQPAKLEDSAVYLCASSAGTAANTGELFFGEGSRLTVL.

This chain connects TRBV18 to TRBJ2-1; D may be TRBD2 (6 bases). V lost 6 bases to trimming and J lost 5 bases, with 14 bases between them. Germline lookup yields CDR1 KGHSH and CDR2 LQKENI. The CDR3 totals 14 residues. CDR3 residues: CASSPGPGDNEQFF. CDR3 DNA sequence: TGTGCCAGCTCCCCCGGGCCGGGGGACAATGAGCAGTTCTTC.

The sample holds one count of this clone. CDR3 coding DNA: TGTGCCTGGGAGGGTACGAGACAGGCGAACTATGGCTACACCTTC. Translation gives CAWEGTRQANYGYTF. This chain connects TRBV30 to TRBJ1-2; D might be TRBD1 (6 bases). The CDR3 covers 15 residues. Trimming cost V 5 bases and J 2 bases, with 18 bases left between them. From germline, CDR1 is GTSNPN and CDR2 SVGIG (reference sequence).

The J gene is TRBJ1-2, the V gene TRBV4-3, with TRBD1 matching 9 bases. V lost 0 bases, J lost 6 bases, and 2 bases stayed unmatched. Germline values: CDR1 LGHNA, CDR2 YSLEER. The CDR3 is 14 residues long. CDR3 loop: CASSQEGTGNGYTF. CDR3 bases: TGCGCCAGCAGCCAAGAGGGGACAGGGAATGGCTACACCTTC.

The rearrangement uses TRBV4-3 and TRBJ1-2; 7 nucleotides align to TRBD1. After removal of 1 base from V and 8 bases from J, the junction contained 7 bases not matched to a gene. The germline gives CDR1 LGHNA, CDR2 YSLEER. The CDR3 runs to 14 residues. Written as DNA, the CDR3 is TGCGCCAGCAGCCAAGGAAAGACAGGGCTCGGCTACACCTTC. Translation gives CASSQGKTGLGYTF.

This clone occurred a few times. The chain recombines TRBV29-1 with TRBJ2-3; 9 bases fit TRBD2. The CDR3 is 14 amino acids. The germline V gene encodes CDR1 SQVTM and CDR2 ANQGSEA. The J segment lost 7 bases and the V segment lost 3 bases, leaving 8 bases of the junction unmatched. CDR3 sequence reads: CSVDLQRGDYTQYF. The CDR3 DNA reads TGCAGCGTTGACCTCCAGCGGGGGGATTATACGCAGTATTTT.

This clone has only a few counts. The chain joins TRBV4-1 to TRBJ1-3, with 7 nucleotides matching TRBD1. The CDR3 is 18 residues long. The germline V gene has CDR1 MGHRA and CDR2 YSYEKL. The V gene end was trimmed by 2 bases and the J gene end by 4 bases; junction bases not matched to a gene: 14. CDR3 amino acids: CASSQLPRATGNGNTIYF. The CDR3 region has the DNA TGCGCCAGCAGCCAACTTCCCCGGGCGACAGGGAACGGAAACACCATATATTTT.

J is TRBJ1-5 and V is TRBV10-3; TRBD1 matches 7 bases. The germline V gene encodes CDR1 ENHRY and CDR2 SYGVKD. The CDR3 loop spans 14 amino acids. Trimming removed 2 bases from V and 2 bases from J; junction bases left unmatched: 0. CDR3 sequence reads: CAISEDRGNQPQHF. The CDR3 region has the DNA TGTGCCATCAGTGAGGACAGGGGCAATCAGCCCCAGCATTTT.

V gene TRBV29-1 combines with J gene TRBJ2-7; TRBD1 aligns across 9 bases. V lost 4 bases to trimming and J lost 4 bases; unmatched junction nucleotides: 8. The germline V gene encodes CDR1 SQVTM and CDR2 ANQGSEA. This CDR3 spans 14 amino acids. The CDR3, as DNA: TGCAGCGTTGGACGGGACAGGGCTCGTTACGAGCAGTACTTC. Its translation is CSVGRDRARYEQYF.

The V and J genes are TRBV28 and TRBJ2-3, with D possibly called TRBD1 or TRBD2 (5 bases each). With 6 bases removed from V and 6 bases from J, the gap between germline ends came to 13 bases. The CDR3 covers 13 residues. In germline, CDR1 is MDHEN, CDR2 SYDVKM. The CDR3 spells CASSRDPGDTQYF. The CDR3 DNA reads TGTGCCAGCAGCCGGGACCCGGGCGATACGCAGTATTTT.

This clone was observed a few times. The chain carries TRBV7-7 and TRBJ2-3; 7 bases map to TRBD2. Trimming removed 1 base from V and 2 bases from J; junction bases left unmatched: 3. CDR1 SSHAT and CDR2 FNYEAQ come from the germline V gene (reference sequence). This CDR3 comprises 15 residues. In DNA, the CDR3 is TGTGCCAGCAGCTTAGAAGCGGGGCCCACAGATACGCAGTATTTT. Residues: CASSLEAGPTDTQYF.

The chain is built from TRBV6-6 and TRBJ1-5; unclear D gene. CDR1 is MNHNY, CDR2 SVGAGI, per germline (reference sequence). V was pared by 9 bases and J by 3 bases, with 12 bases between. The CDR3 is 13 residues long. Here the CDR3 reads CASIGIPNQPQHF. Written as DNA, the CDR3 is TGTGCCAGTATAGGGATCCCCAATCAGCCCCAGCATTTT.

The gene calls are TRBV15 and TRBJ2-3; 11 bases align to TRBD2. Germline V gene sequence: CDR1 LNHNV, CDR2 YYDKDF (reference sequence). J gave up 0 bases and V 1 base, and 9 bases lay outside the gene matches. This CDR3 has 19 residues. The CDR3 DNA reads as TGTGCCACCAGCAGAGGGATAAGACTAGCGGGGCCTAGCACAGATACGCAGTATTTT. Its translation: CATSRGIRLAGPSTDTQYF.